This T cell receptor (beta chain) was identified during a study of post-analysis software for immune sequencing data (dated by TCRdb to about 2015). Context from the whole study: The recorded disease courses included relapsing-remitting, secondary progressive and progressive-relapsing multiple sclerosis, and some patients had no subtype annotation. The patient repertoires were compared against around 11 previously published healthy control repertoires obtained from donors aged roughly 6 to 26 years. A subset of samples was prepared in parallel using single-end sample barcoding, then pooled and co-amplified after Illumina adapter ligation.

V is reduced by 0 bases and J by 12 bases, leaving a spacing of 15 bases between them. Taken from the germline V gene (reference sequence), the CDR1 and CDR2 loops are PRHDT and FYEKMQ. There are 13 amino acids in the CDR3, from cysteine to phenylalanine inclusive. The retained sequence is limited to the CDR3, 39 bases, with the frame set at the first base. Study-wide findings and limitations: Significantly higher frequencies in patients than in controls were found for a few TRBV segments, including TRBV5-6, TRBV5-1 and TRBV20-1. Direct clustering with F measure showed strong co-clustering of samples prepared in the same batch, prompting a batch-effect correction. The control group was slightly older than the multiple sclerosis patient group. Normalized Chao1 diversity was significantly lower in multiple sclerosis patients than controls, suggesting substantial peripheral T-cell clonal expansion.

This clonotype was counted between two and nine times. Its target antigen remains unknown. No qualities accompany the bases; no much larger clone lies one base away. To demonstrate the VDJtools post-analysis software, TCR beta repertoires were profiled from the peripheral blood of 10 to 15 young patients with multiple sclerosis. The multiple sclerosis patients were children and adolescents ranging in age from roughly 6 to 15 years. The library was obtained by PCR. Sequencing instrument: Illumina HiSeq 2500. To reduce PCR and sequencing biases, unique molecular identifiers were incorporated into the TCR beta cDNA libraries. Every 1 to 10 million input T cells yielded roughly 500,000 cDNA molecules, meaning each molecule approximated one T cell. The patient libraries were prepared and sequenced using the same protocol as the earlier healthy control dataset. Samples belonging to the same batch were prepared together, multiplexed and sequenced on a shared HiSeq lane. Concerning the study's data processing: MIGEC was used to process the raw barcoded reads, and molecular identifier groups with only a single read were discarded before consensus assembly and CDR3 extraction. VDJtools was used for post-analysis of the clonotype tables, with diversity normalized by down-sampling every dataset to the smallest sample size. To correct batch-related cross-sample contamination, repertoire overlap clustering matched CDR3 amino acid sequences but not nucleotide sequences. Using fastp trimming at Q25 and MiXCR clonotype assembly, TCRdb reanalyzed the public sequencing data and kept in-frame beta chains. Under each unique CDR3 protein, matching rows form one entry showing the most common genes and DNA. TCRdb assigned the V and J calls; the authors' analysis was not used. This sample holds approximately 460,000 distinct CDR3 sequences; approximately 45% were observed only once. The ten largest clones take up roughly 12% of the sample.

The material sequenced was blood. The chain is assembled from TRBV13 and TRBJ2-7; the D gene cannot be named for sure. This TCR derives from a girl aged 5 to 17 with multiple sclerosis. Here the CDR3 is given as CASSLGVAYRAYF. The DNA sequence reads TGTGCCAGCAGCTTAGGGGTGGCCTACCGTGCGTACTTC. Beyond the CDR3, the reference TRBV13 and TRBJ2-7 genes provide the residues; the full variable domain reads: AAGVIQSPRHLIKEKRETATLKCYPIPRHDTVYWYQQGPGQDPQFLISFYEKMQSDKGSIPDRFSAQQFSDYHSELNMSSLELGDSALYFCASSLGVAYRAYFGPGTRLTVT.